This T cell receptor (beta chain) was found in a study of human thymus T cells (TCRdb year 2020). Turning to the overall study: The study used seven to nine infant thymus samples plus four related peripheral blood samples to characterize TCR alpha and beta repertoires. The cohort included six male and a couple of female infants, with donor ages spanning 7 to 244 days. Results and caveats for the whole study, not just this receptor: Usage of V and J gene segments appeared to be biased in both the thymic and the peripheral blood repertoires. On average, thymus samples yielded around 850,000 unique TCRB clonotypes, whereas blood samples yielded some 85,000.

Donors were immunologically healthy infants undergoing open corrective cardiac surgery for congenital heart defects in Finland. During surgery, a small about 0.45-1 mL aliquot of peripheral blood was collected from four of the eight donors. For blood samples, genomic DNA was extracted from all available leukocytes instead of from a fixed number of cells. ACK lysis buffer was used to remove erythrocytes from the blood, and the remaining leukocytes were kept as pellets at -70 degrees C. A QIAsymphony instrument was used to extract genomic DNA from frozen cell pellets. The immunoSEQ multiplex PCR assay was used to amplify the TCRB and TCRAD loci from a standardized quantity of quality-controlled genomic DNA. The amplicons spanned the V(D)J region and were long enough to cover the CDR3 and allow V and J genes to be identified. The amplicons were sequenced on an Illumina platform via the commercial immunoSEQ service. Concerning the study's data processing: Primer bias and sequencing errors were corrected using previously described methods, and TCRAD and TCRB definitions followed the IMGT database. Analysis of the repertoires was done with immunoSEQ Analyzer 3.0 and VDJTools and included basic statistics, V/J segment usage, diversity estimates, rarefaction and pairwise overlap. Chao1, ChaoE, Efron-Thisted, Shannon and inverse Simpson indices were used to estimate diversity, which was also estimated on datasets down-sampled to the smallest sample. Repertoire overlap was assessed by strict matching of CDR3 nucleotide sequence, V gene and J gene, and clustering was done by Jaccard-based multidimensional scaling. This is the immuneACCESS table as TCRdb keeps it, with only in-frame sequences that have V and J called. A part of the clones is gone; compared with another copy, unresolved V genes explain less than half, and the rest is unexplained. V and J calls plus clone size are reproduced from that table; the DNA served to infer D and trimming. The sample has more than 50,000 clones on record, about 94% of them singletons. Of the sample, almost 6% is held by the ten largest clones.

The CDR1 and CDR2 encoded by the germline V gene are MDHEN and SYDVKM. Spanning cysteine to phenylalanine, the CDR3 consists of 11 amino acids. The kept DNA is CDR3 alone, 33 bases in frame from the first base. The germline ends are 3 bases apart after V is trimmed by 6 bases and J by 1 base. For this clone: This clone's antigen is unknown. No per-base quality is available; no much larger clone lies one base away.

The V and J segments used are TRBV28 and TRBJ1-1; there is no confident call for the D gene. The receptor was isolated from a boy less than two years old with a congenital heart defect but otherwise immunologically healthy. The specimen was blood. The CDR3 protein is CASRGNTEAFF. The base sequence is TGTGCCAGCAGAGGGAACACTGAAGCTTTCTTT.